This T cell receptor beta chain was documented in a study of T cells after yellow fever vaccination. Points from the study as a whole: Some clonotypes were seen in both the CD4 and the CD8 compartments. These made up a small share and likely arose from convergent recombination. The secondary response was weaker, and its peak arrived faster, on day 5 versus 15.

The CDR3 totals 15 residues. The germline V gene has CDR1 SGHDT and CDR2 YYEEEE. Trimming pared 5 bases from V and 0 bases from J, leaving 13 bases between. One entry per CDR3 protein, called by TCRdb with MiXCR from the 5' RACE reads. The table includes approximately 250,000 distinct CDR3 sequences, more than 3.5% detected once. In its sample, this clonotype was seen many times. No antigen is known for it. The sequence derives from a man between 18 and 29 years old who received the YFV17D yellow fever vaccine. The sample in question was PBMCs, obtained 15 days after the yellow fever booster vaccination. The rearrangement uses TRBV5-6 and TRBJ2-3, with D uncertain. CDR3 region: CASSLRTLSTDTQYF. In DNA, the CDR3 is TGTGCCAGCAGTCTGAGGACCTTAAGCACAGATACGCAGTATTTT.